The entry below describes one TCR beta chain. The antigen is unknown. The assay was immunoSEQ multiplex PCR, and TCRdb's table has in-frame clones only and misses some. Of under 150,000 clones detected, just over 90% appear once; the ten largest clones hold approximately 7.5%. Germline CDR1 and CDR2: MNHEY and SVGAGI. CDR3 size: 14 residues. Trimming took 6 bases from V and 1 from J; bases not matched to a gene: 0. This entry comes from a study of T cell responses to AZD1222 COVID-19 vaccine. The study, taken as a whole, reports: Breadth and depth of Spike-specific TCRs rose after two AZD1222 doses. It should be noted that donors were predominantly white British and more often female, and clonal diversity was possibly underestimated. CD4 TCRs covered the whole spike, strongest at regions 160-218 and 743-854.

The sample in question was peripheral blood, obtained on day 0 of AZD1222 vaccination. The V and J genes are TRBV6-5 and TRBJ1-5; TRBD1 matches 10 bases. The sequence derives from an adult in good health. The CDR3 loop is CASRDRGSNQPQHF. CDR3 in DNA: TGTGCCAGCAGGGACAGGGGGAGCAATCAGCCCCAGCATTTT.